There are a few counts of the clone carrying this T cell receptor beta chain. What it recognizes is unknown. Trimming removed 3 bases from V and 2 bases from J, with 15 bases in between. There are 16 residues in the CDR3. Germline CDR1 reads SGHTA; CDR2 reads FQGNSA. This sample stems from a study of regulatory T cells in long-lasting Graves disease. Points from the study as a whole: Persistent disease was characterized by preferential usage of TRBV28, TRBJ1-2 and TRBJ2-5.

For TCR beta, libraries came from iRepertoire HTBI primers and Arm-PCR of CDR3 regions. TCRdb fed the multiplex PCR reads into MiXCR, producing one record per CDR3 protein. The sample includes about 540,000 distinct CDR3 sequences, approximately 12% of them seen just once. Time point: newly diagnosed GD, antithyroid drugs for less than 3 months. PBMCs were the source of the RNA used for TCR sequencing. Criteria from the American Thyroid Association guidelines were applied to diagnose Graves' disease. The sample was also reused in another study, on T cells in Graves' hyperthyroidism and ophthalmopathy. This second study says: The HTBI primer set drove a first-round RT-PCR of the TCR CDR3.

V usage is TRBV7-2 and J usage is TRBJ2-3, with TRBD1 as a possible D gene (6 bases). The receptor was derived from a man aged 25 to 40 with Graves disease. The material was peripheral blood mononuclear cells (PBMCs), obtained at new diagnosis, from a patient treated with antithyroid drugs. The CDR3 DNA follows: TGTGCCAGCAGCTTTTTTGGTACAGGGCCCACAGATACGCAGTATTTT. This translates into CASSFFGTGPTDTQYF.